The source of this T cell receptor (beta chain) is a study of blood T cell repertoires in COVID-19. Study context: The cDNA or gDNA used as material had been derived from T cells, B-cell-depleted T cells, or PBMCs.

V dropped 0 bases and J dropped 4 bases, with 14 bases sitting between them. The CDR3 contains 15 residues. Per the germline V gene, CDR1 is SGHRS and CDR2 is YFSETQ. Assay used: immunoSEQ multiplex PCR; TCRdb lists only in-frame clones, some missing. This sample has approximately 210,000 clones, with roughly 80% found just once. This clone was picked up one time. The study drew participants aged 18 to 89 years from roughly 25 US areas. Sequenced material: PBMCs or T cells enriched from blood (not recorded which). V is TRBV5-1 and J is TRBJ2-7; D perhaps matches TRBD2 (6 bases). This clonotype originated in a man aged 35 to 55 who had recovered from COVID-19. Here the CDR3 DNA reads TGCGCCAGCAGCTTGGTGGCGGGAAAGTCTTACGAGCAGTACTTC. Its protein product is CASSLVAGKSYEQYF.